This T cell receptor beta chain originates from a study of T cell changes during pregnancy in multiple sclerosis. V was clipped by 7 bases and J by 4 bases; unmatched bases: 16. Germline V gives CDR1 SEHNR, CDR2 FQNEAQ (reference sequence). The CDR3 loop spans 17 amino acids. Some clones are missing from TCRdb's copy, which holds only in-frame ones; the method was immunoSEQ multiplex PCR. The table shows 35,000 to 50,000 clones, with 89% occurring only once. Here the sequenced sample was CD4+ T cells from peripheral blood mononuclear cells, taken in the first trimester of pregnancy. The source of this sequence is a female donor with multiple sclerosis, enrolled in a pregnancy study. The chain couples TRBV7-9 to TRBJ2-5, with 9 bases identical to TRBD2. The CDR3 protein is CASTRGLREGQSETQYF. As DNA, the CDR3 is TGTGCCAGCACCCGAGGTTTGCGGGAGGGCCAATCAGAGACCCAGTACTTC.